The 26 T cell receptor beta chains below all came from one sample that was sequenced in a study of T cells in Graves' hyperthyroidism and ophthalmopathy. The CDR3 regions of TCR beta were amplified from RNA transcripts. The primer set for the first-round RT-PCR of the TCR CDR3 was HTBI. TCRdb itself ran the multiplex PCR reads through MiXCR, one entry per CDR3 protein. The data show approximately 700,000 distinct CDR3 sequences, just under 45% seen once. Material: peripheral blood or thyroid tissue (not recorded which). Receptor source: an adult man with Graves' disease, either hyperthyroidism or ophthalmopathy (not recorded which).

This clonotype was picked up many times. The CDR3 DNA follows: TGTGCCAGCAGTGAATCAGGGACCAATGAAAAACTGTTTTTT. Translated: CASSESGTNEKLFF. V gene TRBV2 combines with J gene TRBJ1-4; perhaps TRBD1 as D (5 bases). The CDR3 is made up of 14 amino acids. Germline CDR1 is SNHLY and CDR2 is FYNNEI. V shed 2 bases and J shed 5 bases, with 9 bases lying between them.

The genes are TRBV7-4 and TRBJ1-5, with no clear D. CDR3 length: 13 amino acids. Germline V gene data show CDR1 as SGHVT and CDR2 as SQSDAQ. V was trimmed by 5 bases and J by 7 bases, leaving 12 bases between them. CDR3 loop: CASSDGVEQPQHF. The DNA of the CDR3 is TGTGCCAGCAGCGACGGGGTTGAGCAGCCCCAGCATTTT.

About this clonotype: The limits of the CDR3 on the DNA are not certain, so only TCRdb's listed CDR3 is given. The chain uses TRBV25-1 and TRBJ1-2. With termini counted, the CDR3 has 13 amino acids. The germline V gene encodes CDR1 MGHDK and CDR2 SYGVNS. CDR3 protein: CACSARGWGGYTF.

This clonotype has just one count. The chain links TRBV24-1 to TRBJ2-5; D possibly corresponds to TRBD1 (6 bases). The J call is uncertain, as TRBJ2-1 better fits the DNA end. Germline assignment: CDR1 KGHDR and CDR2 SFDVKD. The CDR3 has 13 amino acids. The CDR3 DNA is TGTGCCACCAGTGATCGCGACAGGAATGAGCAGTTCTTC. This sequence encodes CATSDRDRNEQFF.

As concerns this clonotype: A clone one base away is much larger, so this may be a read error. The rearrangement joins TRBV2 to TRBJ2-5; possible D gene TRBD2, 6 bases. V was clipped by 8 bases and J by 2 bases, with 18 bases between them. This CDR3 has 15 amino acids. Germline-derived CDR1 and CDR2 are SNHLY and FYNNEI. The CDR3 protein is CASGLGRSGQETQYF. The CDR3 nucleotides are TGTGCCAGCGGTCTTGGGAGGAGTGGGCAAGAGACCCAGTACTTC.

In this sample, this clonotype turned up once. The gene calls are TRBV2 and TRBJ1-1, with D unclear. V gave up 4 bases and J gave up 4 bases, with 16 bases separating them. Per the germline V gene, CDR1 is SNHLY and CDR2 is FYNNEI. This CDR3 contains 15 residues. CDR3 residues: CASSARGGRFTEAFF. In DNA form, the CDR3 reads TGTGCCAGCAGTGCTAGAGGAGGGCGCTTCACTGAAGCTTTCTTT.

This clonotype was detected many times. Relative to the germline gene, one junction end is altered; a read error may explain this. The chain employs TRBV7-7 and TRBJ2-2; 10 bases line up with TRBD2. Germline V lookup: CDR1 SSHAT, CDR2 FNYEAQ (reference sequence). The CDR3 length is 15 residues. CDR3 DNA: TGTGCTAGCAGCCCTTGGACTAGCGGCACCGGGGAGCTGTTTTTT. It specifies CASSPWTSGTGELFF.

This clonotype was seen a handful of times. The rearrangement links TRBV12-3 or TRBV12-4 to TRBJ2-5; perhaps D is TRBD1 or TRBD2 (6 bases each). Trimming left V 4 bases short and J 5 bases short, with 11 bases between. The CDR3 consists of 13 residues. This chain's CDR3 is CASSYPGAETQYF. CDR3 coding DNA: TGTGCCAGCAGTTACCCGGGGGCCGAGACCCAGTACTTC.

About this clonotype itself: The CDR3 does not close with the conserved phenylalanine or tryptophan, likely indicating a read error. This chain links TRBV2 with TRBJ2-5; tentatively, D is TRBD1 (6 bases). The germline V gene has CDR1 SNHLY and CDR2 FYNNEI. V shed 3 bases and J shed 5 bases, with 13 bases lying between them. The length of the CDR3 is 14 residues. The chain's CDR3 is CASSESVGAETQYS. For the CDR3, the DNA is TGTGCCAGCAGTGAGTCGGTGGGGGCCGAGACCCAGTACTCC.

In its sample, this clonotype was seen many times. This chain joins TRBV2 and TRBJ2-6; D remains ambiguous. Germline-derived CDR1 and CDR2 are SNHLY and FYNNEI. The CDR3 is 12 amino acids. The V end lost 8 bases, the J end lost 4 bases, and 6 bases lay between the germline ends. CDR3 sequence: CASLWGANVLTF. The CDR3, as DNA: TGTGCCAGCCTGTGGGGGGCCAACGTCCTGACTTTC. The full variable domain, its missing parts supplied by reference TRBV2 and TRBJ2-6, is EPEVTQTPSHQVTQMGQEVILRCVPISNHLYFYWYRQILGQKVEFLVSFYNNEISEKSEIFDDQFSVERPDGSNFTLKIRSTKLEDSAMYFCASLWGANVLTFGAGSRLTVL.

This clonotype was counted a few times. The chain employs TRBV5-1 and TRBJ1-3; the D is unclear. Germline V gives CDR1 SGHRS, CDR2 YFSETQ. This CDR3 region has 16 residues. The ends were cut back, 0 bases at V and 0 bases at J, with 10 bases in the middle. The CDR3 protein is CASSLAASSSGNTIYF. CDR3 DNA sequence: TGCGCCAGCAGCTTGGCCGCCAGCAGCTCTGGAAACACCATATATTTT. The full variable domain, in which reference TRBV5-1 and TRBJ1-3 provide the parts outside the CDR3, is KAGVTQTPRYLIKTRGQQVTLSCSPISGHRSVSWYQQTPGQGLQFLFEYFSETQRNKGNFPGRFSGRQFSNSRSEMNVSTLELGDSALYLCASSLAASSSGNTIYFGEGSWLTVV.

This clonotype was found a few times. V gene TRBV6-1 combines with J gene TRBJ2-7; no reliable D call. The CDR3 contains 14 residues. Per germline, CDR1 MNHNS and CDR2 SASEGT. V lost 5 bases and J 1 base, leaving 12 bases between the germline ends. The DNA for the CDR3 is TGTGCCAGCAGTTTAGGGCACCAATCCTACGAGCAGTACTTC. This translates into CASSLGHQSYEQYF.

In this sample, this clonotype turned up many times. V is TRBV7-8 and J is TRBJ1-2; D is unclear. The ends were cut back, 4 bases at V and 3 bases at J, with 18 bases in the middle. The CDR3 consists of 16 residues. The germline V gene encodes CDR1 SGHVS and CDR2 FQNEAQ. The CDR3 DNA reads TGTGCCAGCAGCTCCCCCTGGCGGGAATTCGACTATGGCTACACCTTC. It codes for CASSSPWREFDYGYTF.

Concerning this clonotype: A much larger clone differs by one base, so this may be a read error. CDR3 sequence reads: CATRRDRESTEAFF. The CDR3 DNA follows: TGTGCCACCCGCCGGGACAGGGAGAGCACTGAAGCTTTCTTT. The V gene is TRBV10-3, the J gene TRBJ1-1, with 9 bases identical to TRBD1. Germline V lookup: CDR1 ENHRY, CDR2 SYGVKD. The CDR3 consists of 14 residues. The V segment lost 10 bases and the J segment 4 bases; nucleotides outside the gene matches: 10.

This clonotype occurred a few times. V gene TRBV29-1 combines with J gene TRBJ1-2; 7 bases align to TRBD1. The J segment lost 3 bases and the V segment lost 8 bases, leaving 9 bases of the junction unmatched. Germline V gene lookup returns CDR1 SQVTM and CDR2 ANQGSEA. The CDR3 spans 13 residues. The CDR3 loop is CSTDGGGDYGYTF. Written as DNA, the CDR3 is TGCAGCACGGATGGAGGGGGCGACTATGGCTACACCTTC.

As regards this clonotype: One end of the junction varies from germline; a read error may be responsible. This chain connects TRBV2 to TRBJ1-2; 10 bases agree with TRBD1. CDR3 size: 17 residues. The V gene's germline CDR1 is SNHLY and CDR2 FYNNEI. The CDR3 reads CAISESPGPGQGHGYTF. The CDR3, as DNA: TGTGCCATCAGTGAGTCTCCCGGACCGGGACAGGGGCATGGCTACACCTTC.

CDR3 region: CASSLAGSGLEAFF. CDR3 sequence (DNA): TGCGCCAGCAGCTTGGCGGGGTCCGGCCTGGAAGCTTTCTTT. This chain joins TRBV5-1 and TRBJ1-1; D gene ambiguous. The germline V gene has CDR1 SGHRS and CDR2 YFSETQ. Trimming pared 0 bases from V and 8 bases from J, leaving 14 bases between. This CDR3 region has 14 residues.

V usage is TRBV12-5 and J usage is TRBJ1-2; 7 nucleotides match TRBD1. The junction had 5 bases not matched to a gene; V was cut back by 0 bases and J by 4 bases. Germline V gene sequence: CDR1 LGHNT, CDR2 FRNRAP. The length of the CDR3 is 15 residues. The CDR3 coding sequence is TGTGCTAGTGGTTTGGTAGGCCAGGGGGGCTATGGCTACACCTTC. Encoded protein: CASGLVGQGGYGYTF. The whole variable domain, filled in from reference TRBV12-5 and TRBJ1-2, reads DARVTQTPRHKVTEMGQEVTMRCQPILGHNTVFWYRQTMMQGLELLAYFRNRAPLDDSGMPKDRFSAEMPDATLATLKIQPSEPRDSAVYFCASGLVGQGGYGYTFGSGTRLTVV.

The chain has TRBV7-9 and TRBJ1-6; TRBD1 is a possible D gene (5 bases). The CDR3 covers 20 residues. Germline lookup yields CDR1 SEHNR and CDR2 FQNEAQ (reference sequence). V lost 6 bases and J 0 bases, leaving 24 bases between the germline ends. CDR3 residues: CASRPDGGGFISSYNSPLHF. DNA of the CDR3: TGTGCCAGCAGACCAGACGGGGGGGGATTCATAAGCTCCTATAATTCACCCCTCCACTTT.

With respect to this clonotype: As the CDR3 is not closed by the conserved phenylalanine or tryptophan, this likely results from a read error. The limits of the CDR3 on the DNA are not certain, so only TCRdb's listed CDR3 is given. The rearrangement links TRBV24-1 to TRBJ2-7; the table assigns TRBD2, which was not confirmed against the DNA. Germline assignment: CDR1 KGHDR and CDR2 SFDVKD. The CDR3 region is 15 residues in length, termini included. The CDR3 protein is CATSDERARAPTSST.

In this sample, this clonotype turned up a few times. V and J are TRBV7-8 and TRBJ2-6; the D gene is possibly TRBD2 (7 bases). The germline V and J ends were trimmed by 4 bases and 4 bases, with 11 bases remaining between them. The CDR3 is made up of 15 amino acids. Germline values: CDR1 SGHVS, CDR2 FQNEAQ. CDR3 bases: TGTGCCAGCAGCTGGGGGGGGGCGGGGGCCAACGTCCTGACTTTC. Translating it yields CASSWGGAGANVLTF.

The V and J genes are TRBV7-9 and TRBJ2-7, with D possibly called TRBD1 or TRBD2 (5 bases each). The CDR3 length is 14 residues. V lost 6 bases and J lost 7, with 19 bases in between. Germline values: CDR1 SEHNR, CDR2 FQNEAQ (reference sequence). CDR3 sequence reads: CASRDRDRGREQYF. The DNA for the CDR3 is TGTGCCAGCAGGGACCGGGACCGAGGGCGGGAGCAGTACTTC.

This sequence joins TRBV2 and TRBJ2-3; D gene unclear. Between the trimmed V and J ends, which lost 6 bases and 1 base, there was a span of 5 bases. This CDR3 has 12 residues. Germline assignment: CDR1 SNHLY and CDR2 FYNNEI. CDR3 amino acids: CASSSGTDTQYF. Here the CDR3 DNA reads TGTGCCAGCAGCTCTGGCACAGATACGCAGTATTTT.

This clonotype was counted ten times or more. The V gene is TRBV7-9, the J gene TRBJ2-7; TRBD1 is a possible D gene (5 bases). The CDR3 loop spans 12 amino acids. Germline CDR1 and CDR2: SEHNR and FQNEAQ (reference sequence). Trimming took off 2 bases at V and 6 bases at J, with 8 bases between the two ends. This chain's CDR3 is CASSLQGVEQYF. The DNA for the CDR3 is TGTGCCAGCAGCTTACAAGGGGTCGAGCAGTACTTC.

The genes are TRBV4-1 and TRBJ1-3; 7 nucleotides align to TRBD1. Germline assignment: CDR1 MGHRA and CDR2 YSYEKL. The CDR3 loop spans 15 amino acids. V shed 1 base, J shed 8 bases, and the junction held 8 bases outside the gene matches. CDR3 sequence: CASSQVGTVPDTIYF. The DNA of the CDR3 is TGCGCCAGCAGCCAAGTCGGGACAGTTCCAGACACCATATATTTT.

Only a few counts were recorded for this clonotype. The rearrangement joins TRBV7-2 to TRBJ1-1; D may be TRBD1 (5 bases). The CDR3 loop spans 13 amino acids. The V and J ends lost 5 bases and 2 bases respectively, with 9 bases between them. CDR1 and CDR2 from the germline V gene are SGHTA and FQGNSA. The CDR3 sequence: CASSRQINTEAFF. The CDR3 DNA reads as TGTGCCAGCAGCCGACAGATAAACACTGAAGCTTTCTTT.